This T cell receptor (beta chain) was recovered during a study of CD8 T cells in ankylosing spondylitis. Findings and limits, study-wide: It appeared that ankylosing spondylitis blood was characterized by a TCR beta motif of several highly homologous variants. In ankylosing spondylitis patients, matched synovial fluid reportedly showed significant enrichment of disease-linked clones. A subset of motif variants has previously been described in the synovial fluid and blood of reactive arthritis.

There are a few counts of this clonotype. Its target is unknown. Trimming cost V 5 bases and J 3 bases, with 16 bases left between them. CDR1 LGHDT and CDR2 YNNKEL come from the germline V gene (reference sequence). CDR3 size: 15 residues. As the method for making TCR beta libraries, quantitative 5'-RACE with molecular barcodes was used. TCRdb re-called the 5' RACE reads through MiXCR, storing one row per CDR3 protein. The sample comprises 750,000 to 850,000 distinct CDR3 sequences, 10% to 15% of which are singletons, and about 0.5% rests with the top ten. The sample taken for sequencing was blood, either unsorted or a sorted T cell fraction (not recorded which). The sequence was collected from a male donor with ankylosing spondylitis. The chain uses TRBV3-1 and TRBJ1-1, with D perhaps TRBD1 (6 bases). CDR3 amino acids: CASSFQGSGDTEAFF. The DNA for the CDR3 is TGTGCCAGCAGCTTCCAAGGATCAGGGGACACTGAAGCTTTCTTT.